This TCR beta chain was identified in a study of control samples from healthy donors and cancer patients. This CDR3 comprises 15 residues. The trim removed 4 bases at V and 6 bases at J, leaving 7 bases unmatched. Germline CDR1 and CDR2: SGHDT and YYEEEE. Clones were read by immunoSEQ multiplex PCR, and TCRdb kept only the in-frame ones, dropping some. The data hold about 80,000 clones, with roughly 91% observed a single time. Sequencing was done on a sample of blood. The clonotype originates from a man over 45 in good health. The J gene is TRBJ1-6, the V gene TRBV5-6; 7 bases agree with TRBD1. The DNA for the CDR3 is TGTGCCAGCAGCGATATTGGACAGGTTAATTCACCCCTCCACTTT. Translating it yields CASSDIGQVNSPLHF.